Reported below is one TCR beta chain. What it recognizes is unknown. The template used for profiling TCR beta VDJ and CDR3 was genomic DNA. TCRdb analysed the reads with MiXCR anew, one entry per CDR3 protein. The sample holds about 64,000 distinct CDR3 sequences, about 50% seen once. The data were taken from a study of CD8+CD57+ T cells in acquired aplastic anemia. Study details: On average, sorted CD4+ and CD8+ cells gave roughly 3 ug of DNA.

Study conclusions and caveats: Between patients and controls, CD8+ Simpson's diversity did not vary significantly. Overlap between patients and controls comprised some 31 CD8+ CDR3 sequences.

The receptor's source is a human donor in good health, serving as a control. Sequenced input: sorted CD4+, CD8+, or CD8+CD57+ T cells (not recorded which) from PBMCs.

This chain's CDR3 is CSSLRPSQGQEQFF. In DNA form, the CDR3 reads TGCAGCTCACTCCGCCCATCCCAGGGGCAGGAGCAGTTCTTC. The V call is TRBV29-1, the J call TRBJ2-1, with a weak D call TRBD1 (6 bases). CDR1 SQVTM and CDR2 ANQGSEA come from the germline V gene. The V end was cut by 8 bases, the J end by 10 bases, with 24 bases between. The CDR3 length is 14 residues.